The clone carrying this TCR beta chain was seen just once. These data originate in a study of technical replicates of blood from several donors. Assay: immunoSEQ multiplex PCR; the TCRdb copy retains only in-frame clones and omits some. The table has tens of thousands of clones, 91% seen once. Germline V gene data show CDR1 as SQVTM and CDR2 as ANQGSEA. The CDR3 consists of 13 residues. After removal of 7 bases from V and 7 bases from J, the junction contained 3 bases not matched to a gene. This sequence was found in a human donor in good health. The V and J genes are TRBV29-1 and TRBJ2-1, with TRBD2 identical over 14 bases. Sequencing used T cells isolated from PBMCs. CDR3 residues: CSAGTSGRNEQFF. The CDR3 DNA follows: TGCAGCGCTGGGACTAGCGGGAGAAATGAGCAGTTCTTC.